A selection of T cell receptor beta chains follows, all from one sample in a study of cytomegalovirus exposure and HLA in healthy donors. The method was immunoSEQ multiplex PCR; TCRdb's version includes in-frame clones alone and lacks a portion of them. In the table there are nearly 100,000 clones, about 72% of which are singletons. Sequences were obtained from PBMCs. These receptors originate from a woman between 55 and 75 years old in good health and CMV-seropositive. Both conserved end residues are part of each CDR3. D genes are given only for firm matches. Size tells how often a clone was seen (once, few, many) or the class of an expanded clone, and some rows leave it out.

D gene,J gene,V gene,clone size,CDR3 protein,CDR3 DNA
-,TRBJ2-7,TRBV19,-,CASSIGGRTYEQYF,TGTGCCAGTAGTATTGGCGGTCGAACCTACGAGCAGTACTTC
TRBD1,TRBJ2-1,TRBV6-6,-,CASSLTGGLSVF,TGTGCCAGCAGTTTAACAGGGGGGCTGTCGGTCTTC
-,TRBJ1-5,TRBV19,-,CASRGTPYSNQPQHF,TGTGCCAGTAGAGGGACACCATATAGCAATCAGCCCCAGCATTTT
-,TRBJ1-1,TRBV19,many,CASRLGGKSTEAFF,TGTGCCAGTAGGCTGGGGGGGAAGAGCACTGAAGCTTTCTTT
-,TRBJ2-1,TRBV5-1,-,CASSSIEEQFF,TGCGCCAGCAGCAGTATAGAAGAGCAGTTCTTC
TRBD1,TRBJ1-2,TRBV30,-,CAALGQAALSLFF,TGTGCCGCCCTGGGACAGGCTGCTTTGTCCCTATTCTTC
TRBD2,TRBJ2-7,TRBV27,-,CASSFGRGTYEQYF,TGTGCCAGCAGTTTTGGGAGGGGAACCTACGAGCAGTACTTC
-,TRBJ1-2,TRBV6-5,few,CASSLDRNYGYTF,TGTGCCAGCAGTTTAGACAGGAACTATGGCTACACCTTC
TRBD2,TRBJ2-7,TRBV7-3,few,CASSYSSGGYEQYF,TGTGCCAGCAGCTATTCTAGCGGGGGCTACGAGCAGTACTTC
-,TRBJ1-5,TRBV6-4,-,CASSLTLQGFQPQHF,TGTGCCAGCAGTTTAACTTTACAGGGTTTTCAGCCCCAGCATTTT
TRBD1,TRBJ2-5,TRBV29-1,-,CSVEIQGVTQYF,TGCAGCGTTGAAATACAGGGGGTGACCCAGTACTTC
-,TRBJ2-4,TRBV19,-,CATSLGYGGNIQYF,TGTGCCACCTCCCTCGGGTACGGAGGAAACATTCAGTACTTC
TRBD1,TRBJ1-1,TRBV29-1,-,CSVERTGWNTEAFF,TGCAGCGTTGAGAGGACAGGGTGGAACACTGAAGCTTTCTTT
-,TRBJ2-2,TRBV27,-,CASSSRVAGELFF,TGTGCCAGCAGTTCACGGGTTGCCGGGGAGCTGTTTTTT
-,TRBJ2-7,TRBV7-9,few,CSSRHREGNGEQYF,TGTTCCAGCAGGCACCGTGAGGGAAACGGGGAGCAGTACTTC
-,TRBJ2-7,TRBV6-5,-,CASSYRRESGEQYF,TGTGCCAGCAGTTATCGCAGGGAATCGGGCGAGCAGTACTTC
-,TRBJ2-7,TRBV7-2,few,CASSTRQEWEQYF,TGTGCCAGCAGCACCCGACAGGAGTGGGAGCAGTACTTC
-,TRBJ2-7,TRBV11-2,-,CASSIQGFYEQYF,TGTGCCAGCAGCATCCAGGGCTTCTACGAGCAGTACTTC
TRBD2,TRBJ2-7,TRBV13,-,CASSSLTSGSTYEQYF,TGTGCCAGCAGCTCCTTGACTAGCGGGAGTACGTACGAGCAGTACTTC
TRBD1,TRBJ1-1,TRBV6-1,-,CAVRDRGYHTEAFF,TGTGCCGTGCGGGACAGGGGGTACCACACTGAAGCTTTCTTT
-,TRBJ2-5,TRBV4-2,-,CASSQEKSGETQYF,TGTGCCAGCAGCCAAGAGAAGTCGGGGGAGACCCAGTACTTC
-,TRBJ2-5,TRBV4-1,-,CASSQGTRETQYF,TGCGCCAGCAGCCAAGGGACTCGGGAGACCCAGTACTTC
-,TRBJ1-2,TRBV7-9,-,CASSPGGVHPGTF,TGTGCCAGCAGCCCTGGGGGGGTGCACCCAGGCACCTTC
-,TRBJ1-2,TRBV5-4,-,CASSLVGERTLGYTF,TGTGCCAGCAGCTTGGTTGGGGAGAGGACCCTTGGCTACACCTTC
TRBD2,TRBJ2-7,TRBV11-2,few,CASSTSSGAGYEQYF,TGTGCCAGCAGCACCTCTAGCGGTGCCGGCTACGAGCAGTACTTC
-,TRBJ2-7,TRBV29-1,-,CSVGDTHPYEQYF,TGCAGCGTTGGGGACACACACCCCTACGAGCAGTACTTC
-,TRBJ1-5,TRBV19,-,CASLNRQSTNQPQHF,TGTGCCAGTTTAAACAGGCAAAGCACCAATCAGCCCCAGCATTTT
-,TRBJ2-7,TRBV28,-,CASSRRQVEQYF,TGTGCCAGCAGCCGGCGACAAGTCGAGCAGTACTTC
TRBD2,TRBJ2-3,TRBV5-1,-,CASSLDGAGGVDTQYF,TGCGCCAGCAGCTTGGATGGAGCGGGAGGGGTAGATACGCAGTATTTT
-,TRBJ2-1,TRBV27,-,CASSLRTAESSYNEQFF,TGTGCCAGCAGTCTGAGGACAGCCGAAAGCTCCTACAATGAGCAGTTCTTC
-,TRBJ2-3,TRBV7-2,-,CASSLGSSRPQYF,TGTGCCAGCAGCTTAGGATCTAGTAGGCCACAGTATTTT
TRBD2,TRBJ2-5,TRBV28,once,CASTSGLAGQETQYF,TGTGCCAGCACCTCAGGACTAGCGGGACAAGAGACCCAGTACTTC
-,TRBJ1-4,TRBV2,-,CASSRESNEKLFF,TGTGCCAGCTCCCGGGAAAGTAATGAAAAACTGTTTTTT
TRBD1,TRBJ1-6,TRBV11-2,once,CASRPDRATNSPLHF,TGTGCCAGCAGGCCGGACAGGGCGACAAATTCACCCCTCCACTTT
-,TRBJ1-1,TRBV9,-,CASSRGGAPVMGEAFF,TGTGCCAGCAGCAGGGGGGGGGCCCCCGTCATGGGTGAAGCTTTCTTT
TRBD1,TRBJ2-7,TRBV28,-,CASRGQGADEQYF,TGTGCCAGCAGGGGACAGGGGGCCGACGAGCAGTACTTC
TRBD1,TRBJ2-7,TRBV6-6,-,CASSLHRDREGEQYF,TGTGCCAGCAGTCTACACCGGGACAGGGAGGGCGAGCAGTACTTC
TRBD2,TRBJ2-1,TRBV9,-,CASSFSGGPYNEQFF,TGTGCCAGCAGCTTTAGCGGGGGGCCCTACAATGAGCAGTTCTTC
TRBD2,TRBJ2-7,TRBV5-1,-,CASNAGTSGTYEQYF,TGCGCCAGCAACGCCGGGACTAGCGGGACCTACGAGCAGTACTTC
-,TRBJ2-7,TRBV6-1,few,CASSRNRGGYEQYF,TGTGCCAGCAGTAGGAACAGGGGAGGCTACGAGCAGTACTTC
-,TRBJ2-7,TRBV18,-,CASSPRQDTYEQYF,TGTGCCAGCTCACCCCGACAGGATACCTACGAGCAGTACTTC
-,TRBJ1-1,TRBV2,-,CASSDPGSSTEAFF,TGTGCCAGCAGTGACCCAGGGTCGAGCACTGAAGCTTTCTTT
-,TRBJ1-1,TRBV19,once,CASSIPGAGLTEAFF,TGTGCCAGTAGTATCCCCGGCGCGGGACTGACTGAAGCTTTCTTT
-,TRBJ2-7,TRBV18,-,CASSPAGLYEQYF,TGTGCCAGCTCACCAGCAGGGCTCTACGAGCAGTACTTC
TRBD1,TRBJ2-2,TRBV18,-,CASSQRDRGKAGELFF,TGTGCCAGCTCACAGAGGGACAGGGGAAAGGCCGGGGAGCTGTTTTTT
-,TRBJ2-7,TRBV10-3,-,CAISAGSLSYEQYF,TGTGCCATCAGCGCAGGGTCCCTCTCCTACGAGCAGTACTTC
TRBD1,TRBJ1-1,TRBV10-1,-,CASKGQGDTEAFF,TGCGCCAGCAAGGGACAGGGGGACACTGAAGCTTTCTTT
-,TRBJ1-2,TRBV6-1,few,CASSVEGTNYGYTF,TGTGCCAGCAGTGTCGAGGGAACTAACTATGGCTACACCTTC
-,TRBJ1-5,TRBV6-6,-,CASSYGGEYQPQHF,TGTGCCAGCAGTTACGGAGGGGAGTATCAGCCCCAGCATTTT
-,TRBJ1-2,TRBV2,-,CASSTLTGQKGYTF,TGTGCCAGCAGTACATTGACAGGCCAAAAGGGCTACACCTTC